The text below deals with one T cell receptor (beta chain). The antigen is unknown. Germline loops: CDR1 MNHNS, CDR2 SASEGT. The CDR3 is made up of 15 amino acids. CD45RA+ naive and CD45RA-negative memory subsets were separated from CD4+ cells. This entry belongs to a study of shared clonotypes between healthy human individuals. The study, taken as a whole, reports: Of the naive CD4 clonotypes, approximately 5% were shared across a handful of donors.

Clones were sequenced by immunoSEQ multiplex PCR, and TCRdb holds only the in-frame ones, with some missing. The sample shows about 600,000 clones, around 97% of them seen only once. The sequenced sample consisted of naive CD4+ T cells sorted from blood. Stated subset: CD45RA+ positively selected. This chain uses TRBV6-1 with TRBJ2-5; TRBD2 matches at 12 bases. The J call is uncertain, as TRBJ2-7 better fits the DNA end. This sequence originates from a woman aged 30 to 39 in good health. The CDR3 DNA sequence: TGTGCCAGCAGTGAAGGACTAGCGGGAGCCCACGAGCAGTACTTC. This sequence encodes CASSEGLAGAHEQYF.